The 14 T cell receptor beta chains reported below all come from one sample, sequenced in a study of cytomegalovirus exposure and HLA in healthy donors. PCR employed 60 Vbeta and 13 Jbeta primers. Method: immunoSEQ multiplex PCR; TCRdb's copy keeps in-frame clones and lacks some. The table includes more than 95,000 clones, approximately 80% detected once. The sequenced sample consisted of PBMCs. The receptors come from a woman aged 35 to 49 in good health and CMV-seronegative.

The genes are TRBV5-1 and TRBJ2-7; TRBD1 matches 11 bases. CDR1 and CDR2 from the germline V gene are SGHRS and YFSETQ. The CDR3 contains 16 residues. V trimming: 0 bases; J trimming: 4 bases; junction bases outside the gene matches: 6. The CDR3 loop reads CASSLDGQGAPYEQYF. The CDR3 DNA reads TGCGCCAGCAGCTTGGACGGACAGGGGGCACCTTACGAGCAGTACTTC.

The chain has TRBV9 and TRBJ2-5; D gene uncertain. Looked up from germline, CDR1 is SGDLS and CDR2 is YYNGEE. The V gene lost 0 bases and the J gene lost 0 bases, with 3 bases spanning the gap. The CDR3 runs 13 residues. The CDR3 DNA reads as TGTGCCAGCAGCGTAGACAACCAAGAGACCCAGTACTTC. It is translated as CASSVDNQETQYF.

The J gene is TRBJ2-7, the V gene TRBV4-2, with a possible D match to TRBD1 (5 bases). From germline, CDR1 is LGHNA and CDR2 YNFKEQ. This CDR3 is 15 amino acids long. V lost 1 base and J lost 6, with 16 bases in between. The CDR3 DNA follows: TGTGCCAGCAGCCAAGGTCGCAGCAGGGTAACCGAGCAGTACTTC. As protein: CASSQGRSRVTEQYF.

The chain joins TRBV7-2 to TRBJ1-4, with 7 bases aligning to TRBD1. Trimming took 3 bases from V and 8 from J; bases not matched to a gene: 9. Germline values: CDR1 SGHTA, CDR2 FQGNSA. This CDR3 contains 15 residues. CDR3 protein: CASSFDRVVGEKLFF. For the CDR3, the DNA is TGTGCCAGCAGCTTTGACAGGGTAGTAGGAGAAAAACTGTTTTTT.

The chain uses TRBV7-9 and TRBJ2-5; no firm D call. The CDR3 consists of 12 residues. From germline, CDR1 is SEHNR and CDR2 FQNEAQ (reference sequence). V gave up 3 bases and J gave up 5 bases, with 7 bases separating them. The CDR3 DNA sequence: TGTGCCAGCAGCTTTAGTATGGAGACCCAGTACTTC. It codes for CASSFSMETQYF.

This clone was picked up a small number of times. The chain joins TRBV19 to TRBJ1-2; 8 bases map to TRBD1. The J segment lost 2 bases and the V segment lost 7 bases, leaving 15 bases of the junction unmatched. CDR1 and CDR2 (germline): LNHDA, SQIVND (reference sequence). The CDR3 contains 17 residues. The CDR3 spells CASTPFSGGAENYGYTF. The CDR3 coding sequence is TGTGCCAGTACCCCATTCTCAGGGGGCGCCGAGAACTATGGCTACACCTTC.

The rearrangement links TRBV10-2 to TRBJ1-1; D is undetermined. Trimming left V 3 bases short and J 5 bases short, with 16 bases between. There are 15 residues in the CDR3. Germline CDR1 and CDR2: WSHSY and SAAADI. The DNA of the CDR3 is TGCGCCAGCAGTGATTCCGGGTCCCCGCGAACTGAAGCTTTCTTT. It encodes CASSDSGSPRTEAFF.

This clone showed up just once. The rearrangement links TRBV29-1 to TRBJ2-7; 7 nucleotides line up with TRBD2. This CDR3 comprises 16 residues. V lost 2 bases and J lost 7; bases outside the gene matches: 17. Looked up from germline, CDR1 is SQVTM and CDR2 is ANQGSEA. CDR3 residues: CSVETGGLYHIREQYF. Here the CDR3 DNA reads TGCAGCGTTGAAACGGGGGGACTATACCATATACGAGAGCAGTACTTC.

The chain uses TRBV28 and TRBJ2-3; D might be TRBD1 (6 bases). Looked up from germline, CDR1 is MDHEN and CDR2 is SYDVKM. CDR3 size: 12 residues. Trimming cost V 4 bases and J 11 bases, with 13 bases left between them. The chain's CDR3 is CASSSGTTGQYF. CDR3 DNA: TGTGCCAGCAGTTCCGGGACAACAGGGCAGTATTTT.

The chain uses TRBV28 and TRBJ2-2, with TRBD1 matching 7 bases. CDR3 length: 14 amino acids. Unmatched junction bases numbered 7, after V lost 7 bases and J lost 5 bases. Germline CDR1 and CDR2: MDHEN and SYDVKM. DNA for the CDR3: TGTGCCAGCATCTCGCCCAGGGGGACCGGGGAGCTGTTTTTT. Amino acids: CASISPRGTGELFF.

This sequence joins TRBV7-9 and TRBJ2-3, with D unresolved. Between the trimmed V and J ends, which lost 1 base and 2 bases, there was a span of 4 bases. Germline V CDR1 and CDR2: SEHNR, FQNEAQ (reference sequence). This CDR3 is built from 13 residues. CDR3 residues: CASSLVYTDTQYF. The DNA for the CDR3 is TGTGCCAGCAGCTTAGTTTACACAGATACGCAGTATTTT.

The gene calls are TRBV27 and TRBJ1-5; TRBD1 matches at 8 bases. J lost 9 bases, V lost 6 bases, and 13 bases had no gene match. Germline loops: CDR1 MNHEY, CDR2 SMNVEV (reference sequence). The CDR3 is made up of 15 amino acids. CDR3 coding DNA: TGTGCCAGCAGCCCGCAGGGGGCTCCGATGGGGCCCCAGCATTTT. This codes for CASSPQGAPMGPQHF.

The chain joins TRBV11-1 to TRBJ2-7, with a weak D call TRBD1 (5 bases). Trimming left V 4 bases short and J 1 base short, with 8 bases between. CDR1 SGHAT and CDR2 FQDESV come from the germline V gene (reference sequence). CDR3 size: 13 residues. In DNA form, the CDR3 reads TGTGCCAGCAGCTACGACAGTTCCTACGAGCAGTACTTC. Its protein product is CASSYDSSYEQYF.

The V call is TRBV28, the J call TRBJ2-1; no clear D. Germline V gene data show CDR1 as MDHEN and CDR2 as SYDVKM. This CDR3 has 14 residues. The V and J ends lost 5 bases and 7 bases respectively, with 15 bases between them. CDR3 in amino acids: CASSTPASGNEQFF. The CDR3 nucleotides are TGTGCCAGCAGTACCCCCGCATCCGGGAATGAGCAGTTCTTC.